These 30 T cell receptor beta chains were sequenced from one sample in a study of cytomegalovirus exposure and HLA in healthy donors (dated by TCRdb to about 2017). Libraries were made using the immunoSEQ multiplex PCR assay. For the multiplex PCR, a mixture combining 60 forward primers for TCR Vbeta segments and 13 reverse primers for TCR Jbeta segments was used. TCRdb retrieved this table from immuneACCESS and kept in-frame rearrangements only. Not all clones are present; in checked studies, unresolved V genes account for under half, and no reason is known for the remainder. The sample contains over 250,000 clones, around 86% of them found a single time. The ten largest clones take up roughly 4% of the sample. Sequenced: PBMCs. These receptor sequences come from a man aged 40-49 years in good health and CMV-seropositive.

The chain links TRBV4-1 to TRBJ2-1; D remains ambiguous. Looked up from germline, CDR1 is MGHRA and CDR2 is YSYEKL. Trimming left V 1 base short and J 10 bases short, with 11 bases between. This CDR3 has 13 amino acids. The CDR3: CASSQVSELEQFF. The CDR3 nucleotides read TGCGCCAGCAGCCAAGTGTCCGAGCTGGAGCAGTTCTTC.

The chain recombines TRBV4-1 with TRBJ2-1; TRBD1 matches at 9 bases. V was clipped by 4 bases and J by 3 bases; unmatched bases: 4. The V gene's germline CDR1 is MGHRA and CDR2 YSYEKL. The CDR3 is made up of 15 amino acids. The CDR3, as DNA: TGCGCCAGCAGCCTCGGGACAGGGTACTACAATGAGCAGTTCTTC. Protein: CASSLGTGYYNEQFF.

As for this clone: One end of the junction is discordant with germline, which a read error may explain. CDR3 in amino acids: CSSSPGQGLSYEQYF. CDR3 in DNA: TGTTCCAGCAGCCCGGGACAGGGATTATCCTACGAGCAGTACTTC. The chain uses TRBV7-9 and TRBJ2-7; 9 bases agree with TRBD1. There are 15 residues in the CDR3. Germline V gives CDR1 SEHNR, CDR2 FQNEAQ (reference sequence).

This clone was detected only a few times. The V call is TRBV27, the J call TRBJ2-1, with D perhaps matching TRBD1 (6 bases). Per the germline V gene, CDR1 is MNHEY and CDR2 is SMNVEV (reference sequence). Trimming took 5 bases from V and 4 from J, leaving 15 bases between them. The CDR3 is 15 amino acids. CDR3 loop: CASSPGVGPYNEQFF. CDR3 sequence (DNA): TGTGCCAGCAGTCCAGGGGTGGGGCCTTACAATGAGCAGTTCTTC.

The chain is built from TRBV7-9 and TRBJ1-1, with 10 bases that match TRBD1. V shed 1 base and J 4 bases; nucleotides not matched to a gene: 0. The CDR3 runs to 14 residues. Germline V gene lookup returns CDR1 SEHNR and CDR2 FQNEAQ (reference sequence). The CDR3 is CASSLGDRGTEAFF. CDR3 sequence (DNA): TGTGCCAGCAGCTTAGGGGACAGGGGCACTGAAGCTTTCTTT.

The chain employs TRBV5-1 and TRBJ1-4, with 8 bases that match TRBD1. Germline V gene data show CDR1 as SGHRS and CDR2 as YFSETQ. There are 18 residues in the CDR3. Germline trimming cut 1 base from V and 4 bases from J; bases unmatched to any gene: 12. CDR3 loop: CASSLLALLGQGNEKLFF. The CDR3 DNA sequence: TGCGCCAGCAGCTTGCTTGCGCTACTTGGACAGGGTAATGAAAAACTGTTTTTT.

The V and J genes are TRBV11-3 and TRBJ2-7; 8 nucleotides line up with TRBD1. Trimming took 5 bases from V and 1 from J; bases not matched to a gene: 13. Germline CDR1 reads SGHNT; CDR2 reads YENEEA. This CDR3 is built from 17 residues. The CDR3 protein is CASSRTVGQGRSYEQYF. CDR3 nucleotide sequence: TGTGCCAGCAGCAGGACCGTCGGACAGGGCAGGTCCTACGAGCAGTACTTC.

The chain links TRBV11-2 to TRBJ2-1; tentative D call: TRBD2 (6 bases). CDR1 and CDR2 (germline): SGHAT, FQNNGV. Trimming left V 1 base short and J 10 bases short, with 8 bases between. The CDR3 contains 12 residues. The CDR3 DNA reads TGTGCCAGCAGCTTAGCTGGAGGGGAGCAGTTCTTC. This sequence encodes CASSLAGGEQFF. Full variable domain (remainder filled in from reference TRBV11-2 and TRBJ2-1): EAGVAQSPRYKIIEKRQSVAFWCNPISGHATLYWYQQILGQGPKLLIQFQNNGVVDDSQLPKDRFSAERLKGVDSTLKIQPAKLEDSAVYLCASSLAGGEQFFGPGTRLTVL.

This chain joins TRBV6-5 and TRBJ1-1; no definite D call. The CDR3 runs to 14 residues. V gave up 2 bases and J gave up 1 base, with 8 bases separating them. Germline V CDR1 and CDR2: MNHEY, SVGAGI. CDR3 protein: CASSYGQSNTEAFF. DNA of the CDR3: TGTGCCAGCAGTTACGGCCAGTCGAACACTGAAGCTTTCTTT.

The CDR3 nucleotides are TGTGCCAGCAGTTTATCCCAGGCTCTCAATCAGCCCCAGCATTTT. This sequence encodes CASSLSQALNQPQHF. V usage is TRBV27 and J usage is TRBJ1-5; no definite D call. Germline loops: CDR1 MNHEY, CDR2 SMNVEV (reference sequence). The CDR3 length is 15 residues. V gave up 0 bases and J gave up 3 bases, with 9 bases separating them.

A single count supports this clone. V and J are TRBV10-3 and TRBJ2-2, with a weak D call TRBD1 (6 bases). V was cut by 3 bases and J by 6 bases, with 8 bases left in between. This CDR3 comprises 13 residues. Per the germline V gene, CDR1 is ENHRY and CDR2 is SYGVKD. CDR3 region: CAISERQAGELFF. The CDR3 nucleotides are TGTGCCATCAGTGAAAGACAGGCCGGGGAGCTGTTTTTT.

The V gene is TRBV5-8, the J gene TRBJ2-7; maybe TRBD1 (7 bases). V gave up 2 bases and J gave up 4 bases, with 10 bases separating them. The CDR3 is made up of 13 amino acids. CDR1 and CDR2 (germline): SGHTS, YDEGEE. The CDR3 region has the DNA TGTGCCAGCAGCTTCGCAGGGGGGTACGAGCAGTACTTC. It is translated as CASSFAGGYEQYF.

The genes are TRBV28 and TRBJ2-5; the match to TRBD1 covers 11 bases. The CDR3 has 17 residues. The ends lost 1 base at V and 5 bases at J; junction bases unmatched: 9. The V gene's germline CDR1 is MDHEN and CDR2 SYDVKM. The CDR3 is CASSLLRTGGSGETQYF. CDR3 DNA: TGTGCCAGCAGTTTATTACGGACAGGGGGCTCGGGGGAGACCCAGTACTTC.

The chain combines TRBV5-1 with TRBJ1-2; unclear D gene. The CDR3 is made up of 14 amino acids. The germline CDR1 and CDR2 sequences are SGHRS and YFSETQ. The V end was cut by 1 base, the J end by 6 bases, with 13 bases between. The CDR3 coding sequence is TGCGCCAGCAGCTTGTGGGGAGAAAGAGATGGCTACACCTTC. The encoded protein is CASSLWGERDGYTF.

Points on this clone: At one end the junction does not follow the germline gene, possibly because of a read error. In DNA, the CDR3 is TGTTCCAGCAGCTTAGGCCAGGGAATGAACACTGAAGCTTTCTTT. Its protein is CSSSLGQGMNTEAFF. The gene calls are TRBV7-9 and TRBJ1-1, with D possibly being TRBD1 (5 bases). This CDR3 has 15 amino acids. Looked up from germline, CDR1 is SEHNR and CDR2 is FQNEAQ (reference sequence).

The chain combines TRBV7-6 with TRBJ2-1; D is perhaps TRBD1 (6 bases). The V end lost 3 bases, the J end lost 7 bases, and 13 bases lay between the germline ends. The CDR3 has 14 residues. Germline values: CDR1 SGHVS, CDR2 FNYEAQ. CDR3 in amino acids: CASSLVQGNNEQFF. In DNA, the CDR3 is TGTGCCAGCAGCTTGGTACAGGGAAATAATGAGCAGTTCTTC.

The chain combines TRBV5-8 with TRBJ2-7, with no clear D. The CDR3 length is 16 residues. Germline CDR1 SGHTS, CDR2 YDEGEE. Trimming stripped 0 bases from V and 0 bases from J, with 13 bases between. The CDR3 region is CASSLGALTHSYEQYF. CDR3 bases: TGTGCCAGCAGCTTGGGGGCCCTGACCCACTCCTACGAGCAGTACTTC.

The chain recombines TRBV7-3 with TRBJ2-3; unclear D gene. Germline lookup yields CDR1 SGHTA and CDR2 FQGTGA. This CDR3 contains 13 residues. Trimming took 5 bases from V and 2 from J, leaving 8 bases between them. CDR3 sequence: CASSHPYTDTQYF. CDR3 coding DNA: TGTGCCAGCAGCCACCCCTACACAGATACGCAGTATTTT.

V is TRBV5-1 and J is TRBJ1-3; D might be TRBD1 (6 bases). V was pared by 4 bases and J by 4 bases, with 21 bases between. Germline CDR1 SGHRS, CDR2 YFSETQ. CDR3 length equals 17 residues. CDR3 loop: CASSLFVPGTKGNTIYF. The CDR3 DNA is TGCGCCAGCAGCCTTTTCGTTCCCGGGACAAAAGGAAACACCATATATTTT.

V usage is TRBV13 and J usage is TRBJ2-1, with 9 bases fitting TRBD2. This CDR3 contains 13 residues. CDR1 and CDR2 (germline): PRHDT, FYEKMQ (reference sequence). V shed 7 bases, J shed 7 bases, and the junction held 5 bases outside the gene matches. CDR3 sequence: CASTGTSRNEQFF. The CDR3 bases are TGTGCCAGCACCGGGACTAGCAGGAATGAGCAGTTCTTC.

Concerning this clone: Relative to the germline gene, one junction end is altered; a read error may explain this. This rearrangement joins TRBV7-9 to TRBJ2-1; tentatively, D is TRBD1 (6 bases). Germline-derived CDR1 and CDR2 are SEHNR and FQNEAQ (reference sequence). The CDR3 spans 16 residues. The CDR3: CSSSLDPGTYYNEQFF. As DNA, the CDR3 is TGTTCCAGCAGCTTAGACCCCGGGACATACTACAATGAGCAGTTCTTC.

In DNA, the CDR3 is TGTGCCAGCAGCCCACGGACAGGGCCGCAAGAGACCCAGTACTTC. This codes for CASSPRTGPQETQYF. The rearrangement joins TRBV5-4 to TRBJ2-5; TRBD1 matches 8 bases. Germline CDR1 and CDR2: SGHNT and YYREEE (reference sequence). This CDR3 contains 15 residues. V shed 4 bases, J shed 2 bases, and the junction held 7 bases outside the gene matches.

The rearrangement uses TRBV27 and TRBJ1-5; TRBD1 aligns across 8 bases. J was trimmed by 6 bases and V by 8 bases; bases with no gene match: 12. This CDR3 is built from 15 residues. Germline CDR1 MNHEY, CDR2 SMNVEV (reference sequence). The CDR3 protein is CASPTSRGPIQPQHF. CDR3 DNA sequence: TGTGCCAGCCCAACGAGCAGGGGGCCGATTCAGCCCCAGCATTTT.

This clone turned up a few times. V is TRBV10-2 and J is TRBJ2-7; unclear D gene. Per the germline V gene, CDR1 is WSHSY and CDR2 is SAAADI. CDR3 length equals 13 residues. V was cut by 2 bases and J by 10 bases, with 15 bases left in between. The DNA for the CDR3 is TGCGCCAGCAGTGAGAGTGGCCCCGTTAAACAGTACTTC. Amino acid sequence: CASSESGPVKQYF.

The CDR3 coding sequence is TGTGCCAGCAGCTGGGGCAGTCGATACGAGCAGTACTTC. Amino acid sequence: CASSWGSRYEQYF. The chain links TRBV11-1 to TRBJ2-7; D is perhaps TRBD1 (5 bases). The CDR3 is made up of 13 amino acids. V gave up 4 bases and J gave up 4 bases, with 11 bases separating them. Germline lookup yields CDR1 SGHAT and CDR2 FQDESV (reference sequence).

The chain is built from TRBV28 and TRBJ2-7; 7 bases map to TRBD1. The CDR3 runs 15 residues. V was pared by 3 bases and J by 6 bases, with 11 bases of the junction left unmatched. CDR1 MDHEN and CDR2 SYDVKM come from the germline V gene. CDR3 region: CASSLSPVGQFEQYF. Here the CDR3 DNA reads TGTGCCAGCAGTTTGAGCCCGGTGGGACAGTTCGAGCAGTACTTC.

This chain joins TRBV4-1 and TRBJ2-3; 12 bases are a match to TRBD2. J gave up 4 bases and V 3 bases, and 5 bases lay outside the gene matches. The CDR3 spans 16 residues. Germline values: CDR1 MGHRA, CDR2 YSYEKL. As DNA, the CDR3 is TGCGCCAGCAGCCAGAGACTAGCGGGAGCATCAGATACGCAGTATTTT. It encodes CASSQRLAGASDTQYF.

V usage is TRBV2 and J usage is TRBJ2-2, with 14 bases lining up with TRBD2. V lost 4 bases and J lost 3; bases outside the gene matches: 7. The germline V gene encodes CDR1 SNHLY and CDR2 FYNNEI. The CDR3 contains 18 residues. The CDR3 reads CASSAGLAGAGDTGELFF. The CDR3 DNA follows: TGTGCCAGCAGTGCGGGACTAGCGGGGGCCGGAGACACCGGGGAGCTGTTTTTT.

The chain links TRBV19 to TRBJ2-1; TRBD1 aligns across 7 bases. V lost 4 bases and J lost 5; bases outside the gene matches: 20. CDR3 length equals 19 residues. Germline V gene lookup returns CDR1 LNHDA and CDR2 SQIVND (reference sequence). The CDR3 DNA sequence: TGTGCCAGTAGTACCCCCCCGACAGGGTTCGAAGTATTCAACAATGAGCAGTTCTTC. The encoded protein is CASSTPPTGFEVFNNEQFF.

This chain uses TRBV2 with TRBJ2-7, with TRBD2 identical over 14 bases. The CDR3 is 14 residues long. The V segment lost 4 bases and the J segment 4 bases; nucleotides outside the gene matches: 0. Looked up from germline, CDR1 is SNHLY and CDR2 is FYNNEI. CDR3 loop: CASSGLAGGYEQYF. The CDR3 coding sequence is TGTGCCAGCAGTGGACTAGCGGGAGGGTACGAGCAGTACTTC.